The 23 T cell receptor beta chains below all came from one sample that was sequenced in a study of blood T cells in healthy people across ages. Primers used in a second PCR of roughly 6 to 11 cycles were a sample-barcoded 5' primer and a J-beta primer mix. TCRdb reprocessed the 5' RACE reads via MiXCR and lists one record per CDR3 protein. This table holds approximately 800,000 distinct CDR3 sequences, 20% to 30% found once. These data were likewise used in another study, on T cells of mothers and their children.

Sequencing was performed on blood. These receptors were collected from a boy younger than 18 in good health.

The chain is built from TRBV20-1 and TRBJ2-5; 7 nucleotides match TRBD2. With V trimmed by 6 bases and J by 7 bases, 11 bases remained unmatched. The CDR3 contains 13 residues. The germline V gene has CDR1 DFQATT and CDR2 SNEGSKA (reference sequence). The CDR3 spells CSAPGGGFGTQYF. The CDR3 DNA reads TGCAGTGCCCCGGGGGGAGGGTTTGGGACCCAGTACTTC.

There are many counts of this clonotype. The V gene is TRBV15, the J gene TRBJ2-6; no reliable D call. CDR3 length: 16 amino acids. Trimming pared 0 bases from V and 0 bases from J, leaving 6 bases between. Germline loops: CDR1 LNHNV, CDR2 YYDKDF (reference sequence). The CDR3 DNA reads TGTGCCACCAGCAGAGATAGGAGCTCTGGGGCCAACGTCCTGACTTTC. It specifies CATSRDRSSGANVLTF. The full variable domain, with the rest looked up from reference TRBV15 and TRBJ2-6, is DAMVIQNPRYQVTQFGKPVTLSCSQTLNHNVMYWYQQKSSQAPKLLFHYYDKDFNNEADTPDNFQSRRPNTSFCFLDIRSPGLGDTAMYLCATSRDRSSGANVLTFGAGSRLTVL.

This clonotype was found a few times. A much larger clone differs by one base, so this may be a read error. V usage is TRBV10-3 and J usage is TRBJ2-4, with a possible D match to TRBD1 (5 bases). The CDR3 consists of 12 residues. CDR1 is ENHRY, CDR2 SYGVKD, per germline. The CDR3, as DNA: TGTGCCATCAGTGAGACAACAGGTGTGCGGTGCTTC. Translating gives CAISETTGVRCF.

V is TRBV7-2 and J is TRBJ2-3; TRBD2 agrees at 7 bases. Trimming removed 8 bases from V and 2 bases from J; junction bases left unmatched: 4. The CDR3 sequence is 13 residues long. The V gene's germline CDR1 is SGHTA and CDR2 FQGNSA. CDR3 nucleotides: TGTGCCAGCGGCCGGGAGGCCACAGATACGCAGTATTTT. Translation: CASGREATDTQYF.

The chain links TRBV27 to TRBJ2-5; D may be TRBD2 (6 bases). The better agreement between TRBJ2-1 and the DNA end casts doubt on the J call. The CDR3 extends over 11 amino acids. CDR1 is MNHEY and CDR2 is SMNVEV in the germline V gene (reference sequence). CDR3 region: CASMGGNEQFF. Here the CDR3 DNA reads TGTGCCAGCATGGGGGGCAATGAGCAGTTCTTC.

This clonotype was seen more than once but under ten times. The gene calls are TRBV5-1 and TRBJ2-1; D call uncertain. The CDR3 has 13 residues. V dropped 0 bases and J dropped 6 bases, with 7 bases sitting between them. The V gene's germline CDR1 is SGHRS and CDR2 YFSETQ. CDR3 sequence: CASSLGLTNEQFF. The CDR3 nucleotides read TGCGCCAGCAGCTTGGGGCTTACCAATGAGCAGTTCTTC.

This clonotype was picked up a small number of times. The J gene is TRBJ2-7, the V gene TRBV28; 7 nucleotides agree with TRBD2. Unmatched junction bases numbered 19, after V lost 5 bases and J lost 3 bases. The CDR3 runs 18 residues. CDR1 and CDR2 from the germline V gene are MDHEN and SYDVKM. The CDR3 DNA reads TGTGCCAGCAGTCCGGTTTTCGTAATGGGGACTAAATTCTACGAGCAGTACTTC. This sequence encodes CASSPVFVMGTKFYEQYF. Based on the CDR3 plus reference TRBV28 and TRBJ2-7, the full variable domain is DVKVTQSSRYLVKRTGEKVFLECVQDMDHENMFWYRQDPGLGLRLIYFSYDVKMKEKGDIPEGYSVSREKKERFSLILESASTNQTSMYLCASSPVFVMGTKFYEQYFGPGTRLTVT.

The J gene is TRBJ2-7, the V gene TRBV7-2, with 7 nucleotides matching TRBD1. The CDR3 length is 15 residues. V lost 5 bases, J lost 3 bases, and 10 bases stayed unmatched. Germline CDR1 is SGHTA and CDR2 is FQGNSA. The CDR3 here is CASSPPRDSDYEQYF. The CDR3 DNA follows: TGTGCCAGCAGCCCCCCCCGGGACAGCGACTACGAGCAGTACTTC.

This chain joins TRBV29-1 and TRBJ2-3, with D unresolved. Germline values: CDR1 SQVTM, CDR2 ANQGSEA. V dropped 6 bases and J dropped 2 bases, with 6 bases sitting between them. CDR3 length: 11 amino acids. CDR3 nucleotide sequence: TGCAGCGTCACATACACAGATACGCAGTATTTT. It is translated as CSVTYTDTQYF.

The J gene is TRBJ2-5, the V gene TRBV7-9; either TRBD1 or TRBD2 may fit D (5 bases each). Germline lookup yields CDR1 SEHNR and CDR2 FQNEAQ (reference sequence). This CDR3 has 17 residues. Deletions cut 2 bases from V and 7 bases from J, with 23 bases between. The CDR3 nucleotides read TGTGCCAGCAGCTTAATTGGGACGCCGTTTATTTCGGCGACCCAGTACTTC. Amino acid sequence: CASSLIGTPFISATQYF.

The chain couples TRBV4-1 to TRBJ2-3; 9 nucleotides agree with TRBD2. Germline V CDR1 and CDR2: MGHRA, YSYEKL. Trimming at V came to 4 bases and at J to 0 bases, leaving 14 bases not matched to a gene. This CDR3 is built from 19 residues. The CDR3 is CASSPFRASGASSTDTQYF. CDR3 coding DNA: TGCGCCAGCAGCCCCTTTAGGGCTAGCGGGGCCTCTAGCACAGATACGCAGTATTTT.

The sample holds a few counts of this clonotype. This chain uses TRBV7-2 with TRBJ1-1; D is ambiguous. Germline V lookup: CDR1 SGHTA, CDR2 FQGNSA. The CDR3 runs to 14 residues. The V gene lost 4 bases and the J gene lost 4 bases, with 13 bases spanning the gap. The CDR3 here is CASSSEIDSTEAFF. DNA for the CDR3: TGTGCCAGCAGCTCAGAGATTGATAGCACTGAAGCTTTCTTT.

This chain connects TRBV9 to TRBJ1-2, with 9 bases fitting TRBD1. From germline, CDR1 is SGDLS and CDR2 YYNGEE. The CDR3 spans 15 residues. The V and J ends lost 3 bases and 8 bases, in that order; junction bases with no gene match: 11. This chain's CDR3 is CASSAAGTGLEGYTF. The CDR3 coding sequence is TGTGCCAGCAGCGCCGCCGGGACAGGGTTGGAAGGCTACACCTTC.

CDR3 nucleotides: TGTGCCAGCAGCTTAGTGGGGGACAGGGGTGCAGAGACCCAGTACTTC. Its protein is CASSLVGDRGAETQYF. This chain joins TRBV7-8 and TRBJ2-1, with 10 bases aligning to TRBD1. The DNA end is a closer match to TRBJ2-5, so the J assignment may be wrong. In germline, CDR1 is SGHVS, CDR2 FQNEAQ. CDR3 length equals 16 residues.

The table lists this clonotype with a few counts. The chain combines TRBV30 with TRBJ2-1, with TRBD1 as a possible D gene (6 bases). The DNA end is more similar to TRBJ2-7, so the J call may be wrong. Germline CDR1 GTSNPN, CDR2 SVGIG (reference sequence). The CDR3 is 14 residues long. Here the CDR3 reads CACLTWDTSYEQYF. The CDR3 bases are TGTGCCTGCCTAACTTGGGACACTTCCTACGAGCAGTACTTC.

Details on this clonotype: With a much larger clone just one base away, this may be a read error. The chain recombines TRBV20-1 with TRBJ1-1; maybe TRBD1 (5 bases). The germline CDR1 and CDR2 sequences are DFQATT and SNEGSKA (reference sequence). The CDR3 spans 12 residues. CDR3 in DNA: TGCAGTGCTAGACCCCCAGGGCCCGAAGCTTCCTTT. It specifies CSARPPGPEASF.

The chain joins TRBV11-2 to TRBJ2-3; possibly TRBD2 for D (5 bases). CDR1 and CDR2 (germline): SGHAT, FQNNGV. The CDR3 runs 16 residues. V lost 3 bases to trimming and J lost 0 bases, with 13 bases between them. CDR3 coding DNA: TGTGCCAGCAGCTTTGGACTCCCACTTAGCACAGATACGCAGTATTTT. This gives the protein CASSFGLPLSTDTQYF.

The rearrangement uses TRBV28 and TRBJ1-1, with D hard to call. The germline V gene encodes CDR1 MDHEN and CDR2 SYDVKM. The CDR3 extends over 14 amino acids. Between the trimmed V and J ends, which lost 7 bases and 7 bases, there was a span of 19 bases. The CDR3 bases are TGTGCCAGCAAGTTTAGGGTCTTTGGGAGTGAAGCTTTCTTT. Protein product: CASKFRVFGSEAFF.

This clonotype was counted between two and nine times. The chain carries TRBV4-2 and TRBJ2-1; 9 bases fit TRBD1. The CDR3 runs to 18 residues. J gave up 3 bases and V 2 bases, and 11 bases lay outside the gene matches. CDR1 and CDR2 from the germline V gene are LGHNA and YNFKEQ. Written as DNA, the CDR3 is TGTGCCAGCAGCCAAAGGGGCGACAGGGGGGCCATCTACAATGAGCAGTTCTTC. Amino acids: CASSQRGDRGAIYNEQFF.

This clonotype was counted only a few times. This chain uses TRBV30 with TRBJ1-2, with D unresolved. Germline V CDR1 and CDR2: GTSNPN, SVGIG (reference sequence). V was trimmed by 6 bases and J by 4 bases, leaving 15 bases between them. The CDR3 spans 13 residues. CDR3 nucleotide sequence: TGTGCCTGCCCAAACAGAGGAGGCTATGGCTACACCTTC. Encoded protein: CACPNRGGYGYTF.

The chain combines TRBV12-3 or TRBV12-4 with TRBJ1-5; D call uncertain. Between the trimmed V and J ends, which lost 6 bases and 9 bases, there was a span of 12 bases. There are 12 residues in the CDR3. The CDR3 nucleotides read TGTGCCAGCAGCCAAGGATTGGGGCCCCAGCATTTT. Translated: CASSQGLGPQHF.

This clonotype was observed a few times. The V gene is TRBV30, the J gene TRBJ2-4, with TRBD2 matching over 7 bases. V shed 3 bases and J 3 bases; nucleotides not matched to a gene: 5. CDR1 is GTSNPN, CDR2 SVGIG, per germline (reference sequence). This CDR3 has 14 amino acids. CDR3: CAWREGRGKNIQYF. In nucleotides, the CDR3 is TGTGCCTGGAGGGAAGGGAGGGGCAAAAACATTCAGTACTTC.

V usage is TRBV29-1 and J usage is TRBJ2-7, with TRBD1 matching 7 bases. Germline V gene data show CDR1 as SQVTM and CDR2 as ANQGSEA. This CDR3 comprises 15 residues. With V trimmed by 5 bases and J by 2 bases, 12 bases remained unmatched. The CDR3 spells CSVRLPTGRTYEQYF. The CDR3, as DNA: TGCAGCGTTCGCCTCCCGACAGGGCGAACCTACGAGCAGTACTTC.